The clone carrying this T cell receptor (beta chain) came up many times. This sample was included in a study of blood T cells in healthy people across ages. Whole-study context: Template switching captured about one barcoded beta molecule per two T cells.

The use of a sample-barcoded 5' primer and a J-beta primer mix characterized a second PCR of roughly 7 to 11 cycles. TCRdb called the 5' RACE reads again in MiXCR, with one record for every CDR3 protein. This sample has 450,000 to 650,000 distinct CDR3 sequences, with about 24% found just once. Germline CDR1 reads MNHEY; CDR2 reads SMNVEV (reference sequence). The ends were cut back, 5 bases at V and 4 bases at J, with 11 bases in the middle. This CDR3 is built from 13 residues. This sample was also put to use in a study of T cells of mothers and their children. That report notes: A few mothers and their six children, all healthy Caucasians, donated. Every mother produced more than 8 million TCR beta CDR3 reads, whereas every child provided several million. The effect of thymic selection on TCR recombination output is similar between related and unrelated pairs.

V gene TRBV27 combines with J gene TRBJ1-2, with D unresolved. The clonotype comes from a boy younger than 18 in good health. Sequencing used blood. CDR3 residues: CASSRKEGYGYTF. Here the CDR3 DNA reads TGTGCCAGCAGTAGAAAAGAGGGCTATGGCTACACCTTC.